This T cell receptor beta chain comes out of a study of OX40 agonist ivuxolimab in advanced cancers. No patient had autoimmune disease or received systemic immunosuppression. Data came from immunoSEQ multiplex PCR; TCRdb stores just in-frame clones and leaves some out. Of over 55,000 clones listed, around 83% are singletons. Of note for this clone: Its matching antigen is unknown.

Trimming removed 6 bases from V and 6 bases from J, with 17 bases in between. This CDR3 has 15 amino acids. CDR1 is MNHEY, CDR2 SVGAGI, per germline. Points from the study as a whole: At 0.1 to 3.0 mg/kg and by week 6, clonal expansion occurred in CD4+ and CD8+ blood T cells.

Specimen: CD4+ or CD8+ T cells sorted from blood, collected in a trial of the OX40 agonist ivuxolimab. The TCR originated in an adult with an advanced solid tumor such as melanoma, head and neck, liver or kidney cancer. V and J are TRBV6-5 and TRBJ2-2; D possibly corresponds to TRBD2 (7 bases). CDR3 protein: CASSSSGGSAGELFF. DNA for the CDR3: TGTGCCAGCAGCTCCTCGGGGGGCTCGGCCGGGGAGCTGTTTTTT.